This T cell receptor (beta chain) was documented in a study of response to subunit inactivated influenza vaccine. This clonotype occurred many times. V was trimmed by 8 bases and J by 8 bases, leaving 22 bases between them. CDR3 length: 14 residues. The V gene's germline CDR1 is SQVTM and CDR2 ANQGSEA. TCRdb reprocessed the RT-PCR reads with MiXCR, giving one entry per CDR3 protein. The sample has roughly 620,000 distinct CDR3 sequences; about 11% are singletons. These data are also associated with another study on T cells expressing NK-cell markers. That source reports: UMI-tagged 5'RACE template switching yielded the TCR beta cDNA. Each of six donors carried dominant NKG2C+ clonotypes accounting for about 1.0-8% of CD8+ T cells.

J is TRBJ2-1 and V is TRBV29-1, with a weak D call TRBD1 (6 bases). This specimen consisted of PBMCs from blood, obtained on the day of vaccination. This receptor was taken from a man aged 50 or older who received an inactivated influenza vaccine. As DNA, the CDR3 is TGCAGCTCCGAAGACAGTAGCAAGGGGGATGAGCAGTTCTTC. Its translation is CSSEDSSKGDEQFF.